The rows below give T cell receptor beta chains drawn from one sample of a study of early T cells in non-severe SARS-CoV-2 infection. TCRdb passed the 5' RACE reads through MiXCR, listing each CDR3 protein once. Counted here are 20,000 to 30,000 distinct CDR3 sequences, approximately 4.4% occurring once; the ten biggest clones make up 4% to 5.5%. Sequenced: whole blood. The receptors derive from an adult who was a healthcare worker with PCR-confirmed SARS-CoV-2 infection or an uninfected control (not recorded which). Both conserved end residues are part of each CDR3. Fields, in order: CDR3 length, clone size, D gene, V gene, J gene, CDR3 DNA, CDR3 protein. D genes are given only for firm matches. Size is stated for part of the rows, as once, few or many counts, or as a class when the clone is expanded.

len: 13; abundance: NA; d_gene: TRBD1; v_gene: TRBV5-1; j_gene: TRBJ1-2; CDR3nt: TGCGCCAGCAGCCAGGGACAGGGAGGTGGCTACACCTTC; CDR3aa: CASSQGQGGGYTF
len: 14; abundance: many; d_gene: TRBD2; v_gene: TRBV20-1; j_gene: TRBJ2-1; CDR3nt: TGCAGTGCTAGCGGGAGGGCAGACTACAATGAGCAGTTCTTC; CDR3aa: CSASGRADYNEQFF
len: 14; abundance: medium-sized; d_gene: TRBD1; v_gene: TRBV27; j_gene: TRBJ1-2; CDR3nt: TGTGCCAGCAGCACACAGGGGGCCAACTATGGCTACACCTTC; CDR3aa: CASSTQGANYGYTF
len: 16; abundance: few; d_gene: TRBD2; v_gene: TRBV7-9; j_gene: TRBJ2-1; CDR3nt: TGTGCCAGCAGCTTAATGGCGGGAGTGAATCTCAATGAGCAGTTCTTC; CDR3aa: CASSLMAGVNLNEQFF
len: 16; abundance: many; d_gene: TRBD1; v_gene: TRBV24-1; j_gene: TRBJ2-2; CDR3nt: TGTGCCACCAGTGATTCCCGGACAGGTTGGACCGGGGAGCTGTTTTTT; CDR3aa: CATSDSRTGWTGELFF
len: 14; abundance: medium-sized; d_gene: NA; v_gene: TRBV29-1; j_gene: TRBJ2-7; CDR3nt: TGCAGCGTTGGAAGAACAGGGAACTCCTACGAGCAGTACTTC; CDR3aa: CSVGRTGNSYEQYF
len: 15; abundance: many; d_gene: TRBD1; v_gene: TRBV5-6; j_gene: TRBJ2-7; CDR3nt: TGTGCCAGCAGACTTTGGGACAGGGGAACCTACGAGCAGTACTTC; CDR3aa: CASRLWDRGTYEQYF
len: 14; abundance: many; d_gene: NA; v_gene: TRBV29-1; j_gene: TRBJ2-2; CDR3nt: TGCAGCGTTGAATCCACGACCCACACCGGGGAGCTGTTTTTT; CDR3aa: CSVESTTHTGELFF
len: 13; abundance: many; d_gene: NA; v_gene: TRBV7-3; j_gene: TRBJ2-1; CDR3nt: TGTGCCAGCAGCTATGCCCCGCGGGACTCCCAGTTCTTC; CDR3aa: CASSYAPRDSQFF
len: 13; abundance: NA; d_gene: NA; v_gene: TRBV7-9; j_gene: TRBJ2-1; CDR3nt: TGTGCCAGCAGCTGGTCTAGCAGCAATGAGCAGTTCTTC; CDR3aa: CASSWSSSNEQFF
len: 15; abundance: many; d_gene: TRBD1; v_gene: TRBV6-5; j_gene: TRBJ2-7; CDR3nt: TGTGCCAGCAAGTACCGCGAGACAGGGCTCTACGAGCAGTACTTC; CDR3aa: CASKYRETGLYEQYF
len: 17; abundance: many; d_gene: TRBD1; v_gene: TRBV4-2; j_gene: TRBJ1-6; CDR3nt: TGTGCCAGCAGCCAAGATTTAGGGGGACAGGGGAATTCACCCCTCCACTTT; CDR3aa: CASSQDLGGQGNSPLHF
len: 12; abundance: many; d_gene: NA; v_gene: TRBV12-3/TRBV12-4; j_gene: TRBJ1-1; CDR3nt: TGTGCCAGCAGTTTAATGGGGACTGAAGCTTTCTTT; CDR3aa: CASSLMGTEAFF
len: 13; abundance: many; d_gene: NA; v_gene: TRBV20-1; j_gene: TRBJ2-3; CDR3nt: TGCAGTATAAAACTAGTCGTCACAGATACGCAGTATTTT; CDR3aa: CSIKLVVTDTQYF
len: 15; abundance: NA; d_gene: NA; v_gene: TRBV20-1; j_gene: TRBJ2-3; CDR3nt: TGCAGTGCACCCCACGGATCCCTTAGCACAGATACGCAGTATTTT; CDR3aa: CSAPHGSLSTDTQYF
len: 15; abundance: many; d_gene: TRBD2; v_gene: TRBV18; j_gene: TRBJ2-3; CDR3nt: TGTGCCAGCTCACCGCGGGGGGGTCACACAGATACGCAGTATTTT; CDR3aa: CASSPRGGHTDTQYF
len: 17; abundance: many; d_gene: NA; v_gene: TRBV20-1; j_gene: TRBJ2-3; CDR3nt: TGCAGTGCTAACGGAGGACAGCGAGAAGGGGACACAGATACGCAGTATTTT; CDR3aa: CSANGGQREGDTDTQYF